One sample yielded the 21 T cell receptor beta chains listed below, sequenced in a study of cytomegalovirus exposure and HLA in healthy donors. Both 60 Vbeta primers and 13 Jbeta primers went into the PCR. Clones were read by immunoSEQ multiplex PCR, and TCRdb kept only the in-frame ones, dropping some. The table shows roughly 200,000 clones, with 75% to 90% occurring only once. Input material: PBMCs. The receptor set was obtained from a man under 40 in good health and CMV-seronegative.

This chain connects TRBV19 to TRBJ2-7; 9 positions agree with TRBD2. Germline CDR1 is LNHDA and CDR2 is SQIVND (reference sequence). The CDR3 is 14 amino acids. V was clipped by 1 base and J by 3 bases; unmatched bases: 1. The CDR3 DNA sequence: TGTGCCAGTAGTATAGGTAGCGGGGGCTACGAGCAGTACTTC. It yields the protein CASSIGSGGYEQYF.

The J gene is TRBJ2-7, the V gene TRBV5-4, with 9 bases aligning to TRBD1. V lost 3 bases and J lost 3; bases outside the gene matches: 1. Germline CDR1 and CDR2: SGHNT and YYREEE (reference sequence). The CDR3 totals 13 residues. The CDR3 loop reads CASSWDRDYEQYF. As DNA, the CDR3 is TGTGCCAGCAGCTGGGACAGGGACTACGAGCAGTACTTC.

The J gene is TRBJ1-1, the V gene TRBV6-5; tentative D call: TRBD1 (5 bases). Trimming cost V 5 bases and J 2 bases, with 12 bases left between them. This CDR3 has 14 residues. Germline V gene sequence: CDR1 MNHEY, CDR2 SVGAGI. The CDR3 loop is CASSVTRVNTEAFF. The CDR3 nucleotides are TGTGCCAGCAGTGTCACCAGGGTAAACACTGAAGCTTTCTTT.

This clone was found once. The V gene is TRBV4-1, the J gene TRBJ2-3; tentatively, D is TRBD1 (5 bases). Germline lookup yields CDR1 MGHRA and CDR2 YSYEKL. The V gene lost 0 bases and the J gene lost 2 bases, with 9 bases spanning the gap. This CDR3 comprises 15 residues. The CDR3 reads CASSQEDKFTDTQYF. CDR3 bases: TGCGCCAGCAGCCAAGAGGACAAATTCACAGATACGCAGTATTTT.

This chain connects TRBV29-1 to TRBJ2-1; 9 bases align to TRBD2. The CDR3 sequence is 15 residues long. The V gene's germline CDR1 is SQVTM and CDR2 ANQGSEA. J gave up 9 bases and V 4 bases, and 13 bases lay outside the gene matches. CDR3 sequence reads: CSVGRRLAEEGEQFF. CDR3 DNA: TGCAGCGTTGGTAGGAGACTAGCGGAAGAGGGTGAGCAGTTCTTC.

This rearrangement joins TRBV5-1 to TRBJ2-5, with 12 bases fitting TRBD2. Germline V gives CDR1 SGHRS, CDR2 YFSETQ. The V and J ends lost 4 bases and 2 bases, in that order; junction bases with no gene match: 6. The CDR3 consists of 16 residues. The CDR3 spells CASSRDTSGRQETQYF. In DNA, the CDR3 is TGCGCCAGCAGCAGGGACACTAGCGGGAGGCAAGAGACCCAGTACTTC.

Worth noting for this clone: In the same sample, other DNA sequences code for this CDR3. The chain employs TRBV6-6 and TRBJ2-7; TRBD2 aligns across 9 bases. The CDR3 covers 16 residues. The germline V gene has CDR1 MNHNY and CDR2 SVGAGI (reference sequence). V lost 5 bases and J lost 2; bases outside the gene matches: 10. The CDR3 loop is CASSPGLAGGPYEQYF. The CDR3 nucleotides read TGTGCCAGCAGTCCGGGACTGGCGGGGGGGCCCTACGAGCAGTACTTC.

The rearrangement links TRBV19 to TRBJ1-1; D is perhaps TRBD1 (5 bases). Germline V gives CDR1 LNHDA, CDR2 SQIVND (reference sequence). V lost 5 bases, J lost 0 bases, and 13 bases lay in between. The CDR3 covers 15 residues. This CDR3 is CASSALTTVNTEAFF. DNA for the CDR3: TGTGCCAGTAGTGCCTTAACGACAGTGAACACTGAAGCTTTCTTT.

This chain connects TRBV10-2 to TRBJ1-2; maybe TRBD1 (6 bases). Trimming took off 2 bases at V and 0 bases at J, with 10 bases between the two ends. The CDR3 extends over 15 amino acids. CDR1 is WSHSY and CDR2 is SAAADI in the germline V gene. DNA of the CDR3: TGCGCCAGCAGTGAGGGGGGCAGAGCTAACTATGGCTACACCTTC. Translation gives CASSEGGRANYGYTF.

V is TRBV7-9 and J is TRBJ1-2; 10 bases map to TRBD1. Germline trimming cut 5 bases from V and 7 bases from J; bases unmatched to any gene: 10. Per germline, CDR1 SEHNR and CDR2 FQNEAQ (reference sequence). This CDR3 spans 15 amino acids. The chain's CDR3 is CASSTDRGPRGGYTF. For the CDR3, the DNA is TGTGCCAGCAGCACAGACAGGGGGCCCCGGGGTGGCTACACCTTC.

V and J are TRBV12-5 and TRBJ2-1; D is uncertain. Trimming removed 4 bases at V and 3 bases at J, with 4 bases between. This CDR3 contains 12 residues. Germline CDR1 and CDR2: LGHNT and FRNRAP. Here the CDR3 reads CASGSGYNEQFF. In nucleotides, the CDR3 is TGTGCTAGTGGTTCAGGCTACAATGAGCAGTTCTTC.

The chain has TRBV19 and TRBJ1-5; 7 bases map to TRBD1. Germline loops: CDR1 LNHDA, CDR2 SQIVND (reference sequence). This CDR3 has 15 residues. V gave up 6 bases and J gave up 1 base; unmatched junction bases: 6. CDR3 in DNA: TGTGCCAGTAGGGGGGTGACAGGGAGCAATCAGCCCCAGCATTTT. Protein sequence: CASRGVTGSNQPQHF. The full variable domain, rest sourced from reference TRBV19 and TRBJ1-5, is DGGITQSPKYLFRKEGQNVTLSCEQNLNHDAMYWYRQDPGQGLRLIYYSQIVNDFQKGDIAEGYSVSREKKESFPLTVTSAQKNPTAFYLCASRGVTGSNQPQHFGDGTRLSIL.

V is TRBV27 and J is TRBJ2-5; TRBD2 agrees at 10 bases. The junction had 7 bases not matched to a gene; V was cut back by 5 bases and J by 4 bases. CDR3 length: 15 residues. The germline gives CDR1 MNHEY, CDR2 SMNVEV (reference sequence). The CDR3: CASSQTLAGVETQYF. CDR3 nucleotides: TGTGCCAGCAGTCAGACTCTAGCGGGAGTAGAGACCCAGTACTTC.

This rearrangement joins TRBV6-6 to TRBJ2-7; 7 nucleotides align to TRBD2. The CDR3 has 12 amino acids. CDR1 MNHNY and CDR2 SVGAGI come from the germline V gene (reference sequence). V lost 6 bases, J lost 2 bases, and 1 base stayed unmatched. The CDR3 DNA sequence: TGTGCCAGCAGGAGCGGGACCTACGAGCAGTACTTC. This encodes CASRSGTYEQYF.

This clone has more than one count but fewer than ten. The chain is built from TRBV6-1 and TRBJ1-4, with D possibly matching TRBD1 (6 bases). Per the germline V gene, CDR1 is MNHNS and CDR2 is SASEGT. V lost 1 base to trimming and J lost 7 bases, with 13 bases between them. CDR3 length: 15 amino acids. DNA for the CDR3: TGTGCCAGCAGTGAAGGGGCAGGGGAAGGTGAAAAACTGTTTTTT. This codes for CASSEGAGEGEKLFF.

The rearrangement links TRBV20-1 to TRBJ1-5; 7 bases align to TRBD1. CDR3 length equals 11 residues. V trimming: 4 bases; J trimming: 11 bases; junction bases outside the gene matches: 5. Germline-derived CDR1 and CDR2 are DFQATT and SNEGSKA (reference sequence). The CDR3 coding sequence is TGCAGTGCTAACATGGACAGGTCCCAGCATTTT. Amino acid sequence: CSANMDRSQHF.

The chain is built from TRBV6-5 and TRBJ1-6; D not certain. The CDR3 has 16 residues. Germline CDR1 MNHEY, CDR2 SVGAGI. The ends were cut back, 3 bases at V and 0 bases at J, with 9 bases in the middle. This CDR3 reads CASSYRRFSYNSPLHF. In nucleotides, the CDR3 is TGTGCCAGCAGTTATAGGAGATTCTCCTATAATTCACCCCTCCACTTT.

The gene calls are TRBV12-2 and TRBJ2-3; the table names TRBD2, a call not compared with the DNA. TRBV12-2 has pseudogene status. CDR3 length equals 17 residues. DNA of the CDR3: TGTGCAAGTCGCCCCGGGGCGGGGAGTACTAGCACAGATACGCAGTATTTT. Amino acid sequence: CASRPGAGSTSTDTQYF.

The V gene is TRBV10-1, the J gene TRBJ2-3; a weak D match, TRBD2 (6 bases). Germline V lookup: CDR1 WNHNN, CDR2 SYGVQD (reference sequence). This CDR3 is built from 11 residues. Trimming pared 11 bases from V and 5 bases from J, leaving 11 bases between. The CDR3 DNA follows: TGCGCCTCGCGGGACCAAGATACGCAGTATTTT. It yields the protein CASRDQDTQYF.

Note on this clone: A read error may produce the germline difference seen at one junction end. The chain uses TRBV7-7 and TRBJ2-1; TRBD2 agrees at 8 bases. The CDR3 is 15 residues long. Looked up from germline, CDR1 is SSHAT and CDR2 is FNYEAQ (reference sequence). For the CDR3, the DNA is TGTGCTAGCAGCCCGAGCGGGAGACAGTACAATGAGCAGTTCTTC. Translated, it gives CASSPSGRQYNEQFF.

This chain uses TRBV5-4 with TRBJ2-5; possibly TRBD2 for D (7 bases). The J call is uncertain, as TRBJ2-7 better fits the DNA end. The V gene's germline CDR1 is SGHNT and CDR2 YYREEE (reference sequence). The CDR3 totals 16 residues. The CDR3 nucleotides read TGTGCCAGCAGCCCGAGGGCGGGGGCAGACTCCTACGAGCAGTACTTC. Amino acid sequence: CASSPRAGADSYEQYF.